The 25 T cell receptor beta chains below all came from one sample that was sequenced in a study of cytomegalovirus exposure and HLA in healthy donors. Clones were sequenced by immunoSEQ multiplex PCR, and TCRdb holds only the in-frame ones, with some missing. The data show about 140,000 clones, with 80% to 90% seen just once and 7% to 9% held by the top ten. Sequenced: PBMCs. All receptors derive from a woman aged 18 to 35 in good health and CMV-seropositive.

The genes are TRBV15 and TRBJ2-7; no clear D gene. The CDR3 sequence is 15 residues long. V lost 1 base to trimming and J lost 0 bases, with 10 bases between them. Per germline, CDR1 LNHNV and CDR2 YYDKDF (reference sequence). In nucleotides, the CDR3 is TGTGCCACCAGCAGAGGCCAGCGCCCCTCCTACGAGCAGTACTTC. This gives the protein CATSRGQRPSYEQYF.

The V gene is TRBV5-1, the J gene TRBJ2-3; a possible D gene is TRBD2 (5 bases). CDR3 length equals 15 residues. Trimming cost V 0 bases and J 0 bases, with 8 bases left between them. CDR1 is SGHRS, CDR2 YFSETQ, per germline. CDR3 bases: TGCGCCAGCAGCTTGGCCAGCGGAAGCACAGATACGCAGTATTTT. It codes for CASSLASGSTDTQYF.

The chain is built from TRBV21-1 and TRBJ1-6. TRBV21-1 is noted as a pseudogene. The CDR3 contains 16 residues. The CDR3 protein is CASSNPPGLYNSPLHF. As DNA, the CDR3 is TGTGCCAGCAGCAACCCTCCGGGACTGTATAATTCACCCCTCCACTTT.

The chain links TRBV10-3 to TRBJ1-2, with 8 positions matching TRBD1. This CDR3 has 16 residues. Germline V gene lookup returns CDR1 ENHRY and CDR2 SYGVKD. V trimming: 0 bases; J trimming: 4 bases; junction bases outside the gene matches: 7. The CDR3 region has the DNA TGTGCCATCAGTGAGTCAAGATTGGGACAGGTCTATGGCTACACCTTC. It yields the protein CAISESRLGQVYGYTF.

The chain joins TRBV15 to TRBJ1-6; D uncertain. There are 12 residues in the CDR3. From germline, CDR1 is LNHNV and CDR2 YYDKDF (reference sequence). The germline V and J ends were trimmed by 3 bases and 11 bases, with 8 bases remaining between them. The CDR3 region has the DNA TGTGCCACCAGCAGCCGCGGGACACCCCTCCACTTT. Protein product: CATSSRGTPLHF.

The chain carries TRBV2 and TRBJ2-2, with D perhaps matching TRBD2 (6 bases). CDR3 length: 18 residues. In germline, CDR1 is SNHLY, CDR2 FYNNEI. The ends were cut back, 2 bases at V and 6 bases at J, with 22 bases in the middle. This chain's CDR3 is CASSERGLGGINPGELFF. For the CDR3, the DNA is TGTGCCAGCAGTGAAAGGGGTCTAGGCGGGATTAACCCCGGGGAGCTGTTTTTT.

J is TRBJ2-7 and V is TRBV15; 12 bases match TRBD1. J lost 7 bases, V lost 3 bases, and 4 bases had no gene match. Germline loops: CDR1 LNHNV, CDR2 YYDKDF (reference sequence). The length of the CDR3 is 14 residues. The CDR3 nucleotides are TGTGCCACCAGCAGCCGGGACAGGGGGCGGGAGCAGTACTTC. Its translation is CATSSRDRGREQYF.

This CDR3 reads CASSPWGTDNSPLHF. CDR3 DNA: TGTGCCAGCAGCCCCTGGGGGACAGATAATTCACCCCTCCACTTT. The V call is TRBV9, the J call TRBJ1-6; TRBD1 matches at 7 bases. This CDR3 contains 15 residues. Germline loops: CDR1 SGDLS, CDR2 YYNGEE. Germline trimming cut 4 bases from V and 5 bases from J; bases unmatched to any gene: 6.

The chain links TRBV5-1 to TRBJ2-3; maybe TRBD1 (6 bases). The germline CDR1 and CDR2 sequences are SGHRS and YFSETQ. V lost 4 bases, J lost 0 bases, and 15 bases lay in between. The CDR3 length is 16 residues. The CDR3 spells CASSTSDSYSTDTQYF. The CDR3 DNA follows: TGCGCCAGCAGCACTTCGGACAGCTATAGCACAGATACGCAGTATTTT.

This sequence joins TRBV5-6 and TRBJ2-5; 8 nucleotides match TRBD2. V dropped 3 bases and J dropped 5; count of bases not matched to a gene: 9. Germline values: CDR1 SGHDT, CDR2 YYEEEE. CDR3 size: 15 residues. The CDR3, as DNA: TGTGCCAGCAGCTATACTAGCGGAGCACGGGAGACCCAGTACTTC. Protein: CASSYTSGARETQYF.

The V gene is TRBV5-1, the J gene TRBJ1-1; 7 nucleotides match TRBD1. This CDR3 has 13 residues. V lost 2 bases to trimming and J lost 7 bases; unmatched junction nucleotides: 5. Germline CDR1 is SGHRS and CDR2 is YFSETQ. Here the CDR3 DNA reads TGCGCCAGCAGCTTACAGGGGCAGCTTGAAGCTTTCTTT. Protein sequence: CASSLQGQLEAFF.

V gene TRBV14 combines with J gene TRBJ2-7; 8 nucleotides agree with TRBD1. Trimming at V came to 4 bases and at J to 3 bases, leaving 8 bases not matched to a gene. This CDR3 has 15 amino acids. CDR1 is SGHDN, CDR2 FVKESK, per germline. The CDR3 region has the DNA TGTGCCAGCAGCCGCCGAGGACAGGGATTCTACGAGCAGTACTTC. Translated: CASSRRGQGFYEQYF.

The rearrangement uses TRBV7-2 and TRBJ2-7; 10 bases line up with TRBD1. Germline CDR1 and CDR2: SGHTA and FQGNSA. J was trimmed by 6 bases and V by 5 bases; bases with no gene match: 7. The CDR3 is made up of 14 amino acids. CDR3 sequence: CASSDRGRNPEQYF. The CDR3 DNA sequence: TGTGCCAGCAGCGACAGGGGGCGCAACCCCGAGCAGTACTTC. The full variable domain, rest sourced from reference TRBV7-2 and TRBJ2-7, is GAGVSQSPSNKVTEKGKDVELRCDPISGHTALYWYRQSLGQGLEFLIYFQGNSAPDKSGLPSDRFSAERTGGSVSTLTIQRTQQEDSAVYLCASSDRGRNPEQYFGPGTRLTVT.

This sequence joins TRBV7-9 and TRBJ2-1; TRBD2 is a possible D gene (6 bases). Trimming stripped 3 bases from V and 7 bases from J, with 16 bases between. CDR1 and CDR2 (germline): SEHNR, FQNEAQ (reference sequence). The CDR3 has 15 residues. CDR3 sequence reads: CASSLRDSTINEQFF. CDR3 in DNA: TGTGCCAGCAGCTTGAGGGACTCCACCATAAATGAGCAGTTCTTC.

The chain combines TRBV2 with TRBJ1-2; D is perhaps TRBD1 (6 bases). The germline V and J ends were trimmed by 6 bases and 2 bases, with 7 bases remaining between them. CDR3 length equals 12 residues. Germline V gives CDR1 SNHLY, CDR2 FYNNEI. CDR3 bases: TGTGCCAGCAGACAGGGAAACTATGGCTACACCTTC. Translated, it gives CASRQGNYGYTF.

This chain uses TRBV4-1 with TRBJ2-1, with D possibly TRBD1 on 6 matching bases. This CDR3 spans 13 amino acids. The V end lost 4 bases, the J end lost 7 bases, and 11 bases lay between the germline ends. Looked up from germline, CDR1 is MGHRA and CDR2 is YSYEKL. Here the CDR3 reads CASSRYRENEQFF. The CDR3 DNA sequence: TGCGCCAGCAGCCGCTACAGGGAAAATGAGCAGTTCTTC.

This sequence joins TRBV27 and TRBJ1-2; tentatively, D is TRBD1 (5 bases). The CDR3 contains 15 residues. Germline V gives CDR1 MNHEY, CDR2 SMNVEV (reference sequence). Trimming took off 3 bases at V and 0 bases at J, with 11 bases between the two ends. The CDR3 sequence: CASSLRRGTNYGYTF. CDR3 nucleotides: TGTGCCAGCAGTTTGAGGCGGGGCACTAACTATGGCTACACCTTC.

The V and J genes are TRBV11-2 and TRBJ2-2, with 8 positions matching TRBD1. The CDR3 is made up of 16 amino acids. Germline-derived CDR1 and CDR2 are SGHAT and FQNNGV. V lost 5 bases to trimming and J lost 1 base; unmatched junction nucleotides: 6. CDR3 DNA: TGTGCCAGCAGCGAAGGACAGGGTTGGAACACCGGGGAGCTGTTTTTT. This sequence encodes CASSEGQGWNTGELFF.

A single count supports this clone. V is TRBV5-1 and J is TRBJ1-1; TRBD1 matches at 9 bases. The germline gives CDR1 SGHRS, CDR2 YFSETQ. The CDR3 has 16 amino acids. With 0 bases clipped from V and 4 bases from J, the junction kept 7 bases outside the gene matches. CDR3 nucleotides: TGCGCCAGCAGCTTGGTAACAGGGGGACAGGGCACTGAAGCTTTCTTT. Protein sequence: CASSLVTGGQGTEAFF.

This chain uses TRBV7-9 with TRBJ2-5, with D hard to call. CDR1 is SEHNR, CDR2 FQNEAQ, per germline (reference sequence). The V gene lost 1 base and the J gene lost 2 bases, with 11 bases spanning the gap. The CDR3 loop spans 15 amino acids. The CDR3 reads CASSLDIGFQETQYF. The CDR3 DNA is TGTGCCAGCAGCTTAGATATTGGCTTTCAAGAGACCCAGTACTTC.

The chain joins TRBV28 to TRBJ1-2, with 8 bases that match TRBD1. The germline CDR1 and CDR2 sequences are MDHEN and SYDVKM. J was trimmed by 9 bases and V by 6 bases; bases with no gene match: 12. There are 14 residues in the CDR3. CDR3 amino acids: CASSPATGVGSYTF. The CDR3 DNA follows: TGTGCCAGCAGCCCCGCGACAGGGGTCGGGAGCTACACCTTC.

The V and J genes are TRBV4-3 and TRBJ2-1, with 8 bases aligning to TRBD1. The CDR3 is 16 residues long. CDR1 and CDR2 from the germline V gene are LGHNA and YSLEER. Unmatched junction bases numbered 8, after V lost 0 bases and J lost 7 bases. The chain's CDR3 is CASSQDLTTGGNEQFF. CDR3 DNA: TGCGCCAGCAGCCAAGATCTGACAACAGGGGGGAATGAGCAGTTCTTC.

The chain is built from TRBV5-1 and TRBJ2-5, with 10 bases identical to TRBD2. CDR3 length equals 16 residues. CDR1 is SGHRS and CDR2 is YFSETQ in the germline V gene. The V segment lost 1 base and the J segment 4 bases; nucleotides outside the gene matches: 7. The CDR3: CASSLSGPSGGETQYF. DNA for the CDR3: TGCGCCAGCAGCTTGTCTGGTCCTAGCGGGGGAGAGACCCAGTACTTC.

The chain joins TRBV28 to TRBJ2-3; TRBD2 agrees at 7 bases. Germline CDR1 and CDR2: MDHEN and SYDVKM. This CDR3 region has 16 residues. After removal of 3 bases from V and 4 bases from J, the junction contained 10 bases not matched to a gene. The CDR3 DNA follows: TGTGCCAGCAGTTTGTTGAGGGAGGGCCTATCAGATACGCAGTATTTT. It is translated as CASSLLREGLSDTQYF.

The gene calls are TRBV30 and TRBJ2-5; 7 bases are shared with TRBD1. V lost 3 bases, J lost 2 bases, and 9 bases stayed unmatched. CDR3 size: 15 residues. Germline assignment: CDR1 GTSNPN and CDR2 SVGIG (reference sequence). This CDR3 reads CAWRRGTAQQETQYF. CDR3 nucleotide sequence: TGTGCCTGGAGACGAGGGACAGCTCAACAAGAGACCCAGTACTTC. Drawing the rest from reference TRBV30 and TRBJ2-5, the complete variable domain is SQTIHQWPATLVQPVGSPLSLECTVEGTSNPNLYWYRQAAGRGLQLLFYSVGIGQISSEVPQNLSASRPQDRQFILSSKKLLLSDSGFYLCAWRRGTAQQETQYFGPGTRLLVL.